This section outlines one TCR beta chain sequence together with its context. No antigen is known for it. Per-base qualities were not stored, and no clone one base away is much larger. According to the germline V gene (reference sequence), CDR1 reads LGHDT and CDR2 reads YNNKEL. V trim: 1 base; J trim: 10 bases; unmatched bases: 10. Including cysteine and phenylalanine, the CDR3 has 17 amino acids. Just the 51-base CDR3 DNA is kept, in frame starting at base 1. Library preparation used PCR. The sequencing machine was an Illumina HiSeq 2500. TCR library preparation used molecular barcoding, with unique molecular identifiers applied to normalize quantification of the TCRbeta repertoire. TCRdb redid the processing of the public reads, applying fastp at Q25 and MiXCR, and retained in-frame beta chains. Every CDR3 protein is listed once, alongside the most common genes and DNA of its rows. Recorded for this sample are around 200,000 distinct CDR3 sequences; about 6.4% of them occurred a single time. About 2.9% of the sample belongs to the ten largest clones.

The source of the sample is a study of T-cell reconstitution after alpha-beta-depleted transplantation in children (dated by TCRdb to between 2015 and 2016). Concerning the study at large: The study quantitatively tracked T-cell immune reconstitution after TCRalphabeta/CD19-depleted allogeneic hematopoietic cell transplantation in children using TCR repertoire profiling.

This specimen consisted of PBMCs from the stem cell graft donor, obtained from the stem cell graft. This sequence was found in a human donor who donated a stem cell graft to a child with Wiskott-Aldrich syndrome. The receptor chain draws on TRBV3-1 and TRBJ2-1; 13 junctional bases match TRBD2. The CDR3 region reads CASSQARGLAGAGEQFF. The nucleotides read TGTGCCAGCAGCCAAGCGCGCGGACTAGCGGGAGCGGGAGAGCAGTTCTTC.